The present T cell receptor beta chain was sequenced within a study of immune cell composition in non-small cell lung cancer. Study-wide results and limits: Adenocarcinomas with higher top tumour-associated clone frequency had more reactive TILs.

V was cut by 2 bases and J by 0 bases, with 11 bases left in between. Germline CDR1 reads MDHEN; CDR2 reads SYDVKM. The CDR3 covers 15 residues. Notes on this clone: Its antigen is not identified.

TCRdb's table, derived via immunoSEQ multiplex PCR, lists solely in-frame clones and lacks some. The data hold some 9,200 clones, with 55% to 75% observed a single time. The sequencing sample was made of lung tumor tissue. This TCR derives from a human donor with non-small cell lung cancer. The chain joins TRBV28 to TRBJ2-7, with D maybe TRBD1 (6 bases). CDR3 sequence (DNA): TGTGCCAGCAGTTTAGCAGGGGCCAGCTCCTACGAGCAGTACTTC. This sequence encodes CASSLAGASSYEQYF.